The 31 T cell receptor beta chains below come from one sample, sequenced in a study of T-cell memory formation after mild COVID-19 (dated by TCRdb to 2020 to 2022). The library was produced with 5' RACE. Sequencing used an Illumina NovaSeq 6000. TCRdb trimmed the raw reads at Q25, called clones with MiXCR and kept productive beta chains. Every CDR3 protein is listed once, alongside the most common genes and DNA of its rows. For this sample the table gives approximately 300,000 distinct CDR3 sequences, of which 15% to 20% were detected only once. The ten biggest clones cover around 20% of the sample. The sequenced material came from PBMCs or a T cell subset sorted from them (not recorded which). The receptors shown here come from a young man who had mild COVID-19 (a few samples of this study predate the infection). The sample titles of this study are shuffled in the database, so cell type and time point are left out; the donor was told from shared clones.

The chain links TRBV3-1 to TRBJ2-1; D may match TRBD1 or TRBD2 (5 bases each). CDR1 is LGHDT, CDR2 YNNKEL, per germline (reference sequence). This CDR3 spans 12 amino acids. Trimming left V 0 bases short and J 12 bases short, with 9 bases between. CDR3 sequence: CASSQDLRGQFF. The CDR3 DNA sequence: TGTGCCAGCAGCCAAGATTTGAGGGGGCAGTTCTTC.

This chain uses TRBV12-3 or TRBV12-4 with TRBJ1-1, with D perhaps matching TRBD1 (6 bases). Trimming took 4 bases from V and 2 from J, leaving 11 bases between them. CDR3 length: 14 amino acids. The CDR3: CASSSTGDNTEAFF. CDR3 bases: TGTGCCAGCAGTTCGACAGGCGATAACACTGAAGCTTTCTTT.

As DNA, the CDR3 is TGTGCCATCAATGGGGACGGACACTATGGCTACACCTTC. This encodes CAINGDGHYGYTF. The J gene is TRBJ1-2, the V gene TRBV10-3, with D possibly being TRBD1 (5 bases). V was clipped by 7 bases and J by 3 bases, with 12 bases between them. CDR3 length equals 13 residues. CDR1 and CDR2 (germline): ENHRY, SYGVKD.

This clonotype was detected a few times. The CDR3 nucleotides are TGTGCCAGCAGTTTACGAGCGGGGAACCACGAGCAGTACTTC. Translation: CASSLRAGNHEQYF. The chain couples TRBV12-3 or TRBV12-4 to TRBJ2-7; 7 bases are shared with TRBD2. This CDR3 has 14 amino acids. The V and J ends lost 2 bases and 5 bases, in that order; junction bases with no gene match: 6.

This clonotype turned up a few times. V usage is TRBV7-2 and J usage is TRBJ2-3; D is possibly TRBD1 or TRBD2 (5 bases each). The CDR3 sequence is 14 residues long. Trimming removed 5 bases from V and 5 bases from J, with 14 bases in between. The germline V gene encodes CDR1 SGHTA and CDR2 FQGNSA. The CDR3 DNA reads TGTGCCAGCAGCCCAGGGAGTATCGGAGATACGCAGTATTTT. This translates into CASSPGSIGDTQYF.

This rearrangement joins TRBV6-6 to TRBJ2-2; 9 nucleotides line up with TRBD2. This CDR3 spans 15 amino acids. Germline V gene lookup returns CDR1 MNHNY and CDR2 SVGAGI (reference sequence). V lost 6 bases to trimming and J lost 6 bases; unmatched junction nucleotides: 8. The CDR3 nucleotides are TGTGCCAGCAGGCCACTAGCGGGCCTTTCCGGGGAGCTGTTTTTT. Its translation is CASRPLAGLSGELFF.

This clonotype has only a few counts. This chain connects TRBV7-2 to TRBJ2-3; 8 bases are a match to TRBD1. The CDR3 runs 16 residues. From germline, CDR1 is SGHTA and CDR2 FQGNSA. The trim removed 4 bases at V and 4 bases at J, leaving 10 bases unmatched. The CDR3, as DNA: TGTGCCAGCAGCTCCTCGACAGGGGCGGGCGCAGATACGCAGTATTTT. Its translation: CASSSSTGAGADTQYF.

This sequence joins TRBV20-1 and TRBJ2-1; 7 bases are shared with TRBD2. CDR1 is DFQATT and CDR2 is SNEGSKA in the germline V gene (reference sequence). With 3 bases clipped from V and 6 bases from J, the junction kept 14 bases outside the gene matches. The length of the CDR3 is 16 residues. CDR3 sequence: CSASDRGGRLGNEQFF. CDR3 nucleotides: TGCAGTGCTAGCGACCGCGGGGGACGTTTAGGCAATGAGCAGTTCTTC.

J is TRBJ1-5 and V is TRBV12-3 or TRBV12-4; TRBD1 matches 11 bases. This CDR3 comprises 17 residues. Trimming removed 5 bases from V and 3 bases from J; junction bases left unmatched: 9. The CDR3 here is CASSLHPGQGDNQPQHF. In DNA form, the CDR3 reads TGTGCCAGCAGTCTCCATCCGGGACAGGGGGACAATCAGCCCCAGCATTTT.

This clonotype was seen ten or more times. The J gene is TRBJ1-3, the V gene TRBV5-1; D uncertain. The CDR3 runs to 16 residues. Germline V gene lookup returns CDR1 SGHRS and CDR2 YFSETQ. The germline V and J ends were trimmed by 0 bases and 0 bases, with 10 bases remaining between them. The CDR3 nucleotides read TGCGCCAGCAGCTTGGGACCGCAGAGCTCTGGAAACACCATATATTTT. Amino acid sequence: CASSLGPQSSGNTIYF.

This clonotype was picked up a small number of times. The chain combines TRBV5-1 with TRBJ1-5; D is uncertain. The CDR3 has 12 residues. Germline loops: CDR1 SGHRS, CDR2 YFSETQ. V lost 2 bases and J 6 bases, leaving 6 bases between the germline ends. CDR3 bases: TGCGCCAGCAGCTTTGGTCGTCAGCCCCAGCATTTT. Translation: CASSFGRQPQHF.

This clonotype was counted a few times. CDR3: CATSDPRQGGETQYF. The DNA of the CDR3 is TGTGCCACCAGTGACCCCCGGCAGGGAGGAGAGACCCAGTACTTC. The chain links TRBV24-1 to TRBJ2-5; a possible D gene is TRBD2 (6 bases). V gave up 4 bases and J gave up 4 bases, with 15 bases separating them. The germline CDR1 and CDR2 sequences are KGHDR and SFDVKD. The CDR3 extends over 15 amino acids.

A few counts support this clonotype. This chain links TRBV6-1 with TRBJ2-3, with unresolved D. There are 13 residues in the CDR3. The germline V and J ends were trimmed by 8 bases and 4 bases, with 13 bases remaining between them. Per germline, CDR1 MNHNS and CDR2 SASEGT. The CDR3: CASRVSGADTQYF. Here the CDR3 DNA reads TGTGCCAGCCGCGTCTCTGGGGCAGATACGCAGTATTTT.

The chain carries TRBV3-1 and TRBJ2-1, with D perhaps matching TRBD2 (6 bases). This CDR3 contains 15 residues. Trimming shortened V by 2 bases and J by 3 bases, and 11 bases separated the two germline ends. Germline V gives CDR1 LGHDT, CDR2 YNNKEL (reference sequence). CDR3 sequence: CASSQTRDFYNEQFF. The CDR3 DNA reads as TGTGCCAGCAGCCAAACCCGGGACTTCTACAATGAGCAGTTCTTC.

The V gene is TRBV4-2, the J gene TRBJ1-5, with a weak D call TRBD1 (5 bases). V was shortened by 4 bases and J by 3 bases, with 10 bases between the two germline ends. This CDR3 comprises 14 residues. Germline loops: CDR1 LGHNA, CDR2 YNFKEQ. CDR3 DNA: TGTGCCAGCAGCCGCGGGGCGGACAATCAGCCCCAGCATTTT. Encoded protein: CASSRGADNQPQHF.

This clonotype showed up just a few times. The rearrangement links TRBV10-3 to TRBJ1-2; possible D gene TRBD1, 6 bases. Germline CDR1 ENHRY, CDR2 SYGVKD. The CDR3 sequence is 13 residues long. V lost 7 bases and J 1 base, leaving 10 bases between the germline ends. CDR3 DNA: TGTGCCATCAAAGCACAGGGTAACTATGGCTACACCTTC. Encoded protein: CAIKAQGNYGYTF.

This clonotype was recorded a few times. The DNA of the CDR3 is TGTGCCAGCAGTTTACGAGCGGGGGGGTACAATGAGCAGTTCTTC. Its translation is CASSLRAGGYNEQFF. This chain uses TRBV12-3 or TRBV12-4 with TRBJ2-1, with 10 bases lining up with TRBD2. The CDR3 sequence is 15 residues long. With V trimmed by 2 bases and J by 4 bases, 2 bases remained unmatched.

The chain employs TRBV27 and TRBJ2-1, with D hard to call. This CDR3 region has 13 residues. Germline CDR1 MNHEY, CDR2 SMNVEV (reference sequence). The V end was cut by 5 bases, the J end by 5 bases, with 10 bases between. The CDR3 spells CASSQSRDNEQFF. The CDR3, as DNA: TGTGCCAGCAGTCAATCTAGAGACAATGAGCAGTTCTTC.

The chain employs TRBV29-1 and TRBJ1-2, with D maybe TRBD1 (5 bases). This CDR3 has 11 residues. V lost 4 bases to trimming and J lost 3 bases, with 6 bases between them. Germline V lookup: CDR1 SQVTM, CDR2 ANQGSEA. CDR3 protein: CSVVGDYGYTF. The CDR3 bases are TGCAGCGTTGTGGGGGACTATGGCTACACCTTC.

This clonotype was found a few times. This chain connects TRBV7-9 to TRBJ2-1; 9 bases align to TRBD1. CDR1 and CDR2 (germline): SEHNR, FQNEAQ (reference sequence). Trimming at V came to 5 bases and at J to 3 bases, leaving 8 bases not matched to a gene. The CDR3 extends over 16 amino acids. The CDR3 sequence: CASSNTGQGRYNEQFF. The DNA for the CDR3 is TGTGCCAGCAGCAATACGGGACAGGGCCGCTACAATGAGCAGTTCTTC.

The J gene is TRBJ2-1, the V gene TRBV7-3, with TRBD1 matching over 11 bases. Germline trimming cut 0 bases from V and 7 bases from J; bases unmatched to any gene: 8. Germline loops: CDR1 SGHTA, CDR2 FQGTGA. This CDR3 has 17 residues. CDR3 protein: CASSLTSGTGGTNEQFF. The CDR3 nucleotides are TGTGCCAGCAGCTTAACCTCCGGGACAGGGGGAACGAATGAGCAGTTCTTC.

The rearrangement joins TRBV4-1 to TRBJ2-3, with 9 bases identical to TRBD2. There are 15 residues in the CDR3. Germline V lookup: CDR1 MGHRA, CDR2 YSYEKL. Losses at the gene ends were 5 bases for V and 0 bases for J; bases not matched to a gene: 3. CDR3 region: CASSYSGGSTDTQYF. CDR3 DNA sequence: TGCGCCAGCAGCTATAGCGGGGGCAGCACAGATACGCAGTATTTT.

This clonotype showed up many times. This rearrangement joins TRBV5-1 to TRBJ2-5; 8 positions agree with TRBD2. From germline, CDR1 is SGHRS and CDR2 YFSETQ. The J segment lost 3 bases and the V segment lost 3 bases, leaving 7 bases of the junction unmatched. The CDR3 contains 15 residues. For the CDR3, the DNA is TGCGCCAGCAGCTCGGGGGGGACTCAGGAAGAGACCCAGTACTTC. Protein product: CASSSGGTQEETQYF. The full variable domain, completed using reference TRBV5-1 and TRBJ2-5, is KAGVTQTPRYLIKTRGQQVTLSCSPISGHRSVSWYQQTPGQGLQFLFEYFSETQRNKGNFPGRFSGRQFSNSRSEMNVSTLELGDSALYLCASSSGGTQEETQYFGPGTRLLVL.

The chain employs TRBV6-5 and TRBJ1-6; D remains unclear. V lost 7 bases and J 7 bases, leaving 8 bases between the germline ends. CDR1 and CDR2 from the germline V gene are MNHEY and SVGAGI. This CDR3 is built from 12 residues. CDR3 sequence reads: CASKRPNSPLHF. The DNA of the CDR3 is TGTGCCAGCAAACGGCCCAATTCACCCCTCCACTTT.

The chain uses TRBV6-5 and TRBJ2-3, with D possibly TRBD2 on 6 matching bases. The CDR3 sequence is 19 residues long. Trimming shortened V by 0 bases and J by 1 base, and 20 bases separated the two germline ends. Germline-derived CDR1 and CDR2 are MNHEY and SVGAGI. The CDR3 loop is CASSYSIRGSGVGTDTQYF. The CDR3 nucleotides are TGTGCCAGCAGTTACTCGATTCGGGGGTCGGGAGTGGGCACAGATACGCAGTATTTT.

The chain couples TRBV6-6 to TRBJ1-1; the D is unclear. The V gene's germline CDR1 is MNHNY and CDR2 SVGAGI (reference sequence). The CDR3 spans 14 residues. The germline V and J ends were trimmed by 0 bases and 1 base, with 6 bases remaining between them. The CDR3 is CASSYSRTNTEAFF. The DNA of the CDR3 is TGTGCCAGCAGTTACTCGCGCACGAACACTGAAGCTTTCTTT.

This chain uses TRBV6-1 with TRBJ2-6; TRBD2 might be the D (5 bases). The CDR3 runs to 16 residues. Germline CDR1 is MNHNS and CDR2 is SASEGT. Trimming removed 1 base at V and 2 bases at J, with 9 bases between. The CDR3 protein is CASSEGGGPGANVLTF. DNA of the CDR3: TGTGCCAGCAGTGAAGGAGGAGGCCCTGGGGCCAACGTCCTGACTTTC.

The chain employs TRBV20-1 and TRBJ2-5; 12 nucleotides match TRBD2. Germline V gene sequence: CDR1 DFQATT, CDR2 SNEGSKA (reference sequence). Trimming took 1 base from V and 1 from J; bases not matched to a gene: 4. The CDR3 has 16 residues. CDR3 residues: CSARGGLAGLQETQYF. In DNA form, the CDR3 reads TGCAGTGCTAGAGGCGGACTAGCGGGACTCCAAGAGACCCAGTACTTC.

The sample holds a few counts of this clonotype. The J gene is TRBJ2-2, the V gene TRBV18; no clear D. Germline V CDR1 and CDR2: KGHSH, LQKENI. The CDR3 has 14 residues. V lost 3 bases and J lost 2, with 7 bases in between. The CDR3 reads CASSPDANTGELFF. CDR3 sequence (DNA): TGTGCCAGCTCACCGGACGCAAACACCGGGGAGCTGTTTTTT.

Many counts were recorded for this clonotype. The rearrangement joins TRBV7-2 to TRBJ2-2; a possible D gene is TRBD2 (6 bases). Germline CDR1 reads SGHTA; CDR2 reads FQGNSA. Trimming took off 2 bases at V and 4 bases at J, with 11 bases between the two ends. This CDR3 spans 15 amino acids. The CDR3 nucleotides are TGTGCCAGCAGCTTAAGTACTAGCAGCACCGGGGAGCTGTTTTTT. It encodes CASSLSTSSTGELFF.

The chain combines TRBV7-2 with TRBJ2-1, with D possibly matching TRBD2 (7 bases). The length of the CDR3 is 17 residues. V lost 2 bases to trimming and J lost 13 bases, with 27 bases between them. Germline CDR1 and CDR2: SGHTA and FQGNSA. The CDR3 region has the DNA TGTGCCAGCAGCTTATTCTTATGGGGGGGGCAAGAACCCGGTCAGTTCTTC. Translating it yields CASSLFLWGGQEPGQFF.